These 26 T cell receptor beta chains share one sample of origin, sequenced in a study of blood T cell repertoires in COVID-19. Data came from immunoSEQ multiplex PCR; TCRdb stores just in-frame clones and leaves some out. The top ten hold 7.2% of the sample, which has roughly 150,000 clones, more than 65% seen once. Sequenced: peripheral blood. The receptor set was obtained from a woman between 50 and 59 years old in a cohort sampled during active or convalescent COVID-19.

The chain couples TRBV27 to TRBJ2-7, with D possibly TRBD2 on 5 matching bases. The CDR3 sequence is 15 residues long. Trimming took off 4 bases at V and 3 bases at J, with 16 bases between the two ends. Per the germline V gene, CDR1 is MNHEY and CDR2 is SMNVEV (reference sequence). CDR3 nucleotides: TGTGCCAGCAGTTCCGTAACTAGGTGGGGCTACGAGCAGTACTTC. Protein product: CASSSVTRWGYEQYF.

V usage is TRBV5-1 and J usage is TRBJ1-3; D gene unclear. Germline values: CDR1 SGHRS, CDR2 YFSETQ. The CDR3 spans 14 residues. V lost 4 bases to trimming and J lost 0 bases, with 8 bases between them. CDR3 bases: TGCGCCAGCAGCACAGCCAGCTCTGGAAACACCATATATTTT. Translating gives CASSTASSGNTIYF.

The chain carries TRBV5-1 and TRBJ1-1, with 8 positions matching TRBD1. After removal of 0 bases from V and 5 bases from J, the junction contained 3 bases not matched to a gene. The V gene's germline CDR1 is SGHRS and CDR2 YFSETQ. The length of the CDR3 is 14 residues. The CDR3 sequence: CASSLDRGDTEAFF. Here the CDR3 DNA reads TGCGCCAGCAGCTTGGACAGGGGGGATACTGAAGCTTTCTTT.

The genes are TRBV5-1 and TRBJ2-2, with 10 bases lining up with TRBD2. V dropped 4 bases and J dropped 5; count of bases not matched to a gene: 5. CDR1 is SGHRS and CDR2 is YFSETQ in the germline V gene. This CDR3 spans 15 amino acids. This CDR3 is CASSTGTSETGELFF. The DNA for the CDR3 is TGCGCCAGCAGCACAGGGACTAGCGAAACCGGGGAGCTGTTTTTT.

This chain uses TRBV6-5 with TRBJ1-1; D remains ambiguous. This CDR3 has 13 amino acids. The V end was cut by 9 bases, the J end by 1 base, with 12 bases between. Germline CDR1 is MNHEY and CDR2 is SVGAGI. The CDR3 nucleotides read TGTGCCAGTCCCCCAGATGCGAACACTGAAGCTTTCTTT. It is translated as CASPPDANTEAFF.

The chain uses TRBV12-3 or TRBV12-4 and TRBJ1-5; TRBD1 is a possible D gene (5 bases). The V end was cut by 7 bases, the J end by 7 bases, with 14 bases between. The CDR3 spans 13 residues. Here the CDR3 reads CASNQGNQQPQHF. For the CDR3, the DNA is TGTGCCAGCAATCAGGGCAATCAGCAGCCCCAGCATTTT.

The V and J genes are TRBV19 and TRBJ1-1; D remains ambiguous. Germline-derived CDR1 and CDR2 are LNHDA and SQIVND (reference sequence). V lost 2 bases and J lost 1, with 5 bases in between. This CDR3 is 13 amino acids long. The CDR3 nucleotides read TGTGCCAGTAGTATATCCAAGAACACTGAAGCTTTCTTT. It specifies CASSISKNTEAFF.

This chain links TRBV6-5 with TRBJ1-1, with 11 bases aligning to TRBD1. The CDR3 has 12 amino acids. The V segment lost 6 bases and the J segment 12 bases; nucleotides outside the gene matches: 6. The germline V gene has CDR1 MNHEY and CDR2 SVGAGI. The CDR3 DNA reads as TGTGCCAGCAGAGAGGGACAGGGGGGGACTTTCTTT. Amino acid sequence: CASREGQGGTFF.

This clone has a single count. CDR3 coding DNA: TGTGCCTGGAGTTTACTCCGAACTCCTAACTATGGCTACACCTTC. Translating gives CAWSLLRTPNYGYTF. V is TRBV30 and J is TRBJ1-2; D unresolved. CDR3 length equals 15 residues. CDR1 is GTSNPN, CDR2 SVGIG, per germline (reference sequence). The V and J ends lost 2 bases and 0 bases respectively, with 13 bases between them.

The gene calls are TRBV6-5 and TRBJ1-2; 8 bases line up with TRBD1. Trimming at V came to 5 bases and at J to 2 bases, leaving 4 bases not matched to a gene. This CDR3 is built from 14 residues. Germline CDR1 reads MNHEY; CDR2 reads SVGAGI. The CDR3 DNA reads TGTGCCAGCAGTAAGGGACAGGCGAACTATGGCTACACCTTC. Translating it yields CASSKGQANYGYTF.

V and J are TRBV6-1 and TRBJ2-5; 9 bases are a match to TRBD1. Unmatched junction bases numbered 12, after V lost 6 bases and J lost 7 bases. This CDR3 is built from 15 residues. The germline V gene has CDR1 MNHNS and CDR2 SASEGT. CDR3 DNA sequence: TGTGCCAGCAGAACCCCGACAGGGGGTGAAAGGACCCAGTACTTC. It is translated as CASRTPTGGERTQYF.

The chain employs TRBV6-5 and TRBJ1-5; a weak D match, TRBD1 (5 bases). V was cut by 7 bases and J by 2 bases, with 15 bases left in between. The germline V gene has CDR1 MNHEY and CDR2 SVGAGI. The CDR3 sequence is 15 residues long. The CDR3 sequence: CASNTGDRGNQPQHF. In DNA, the CDR3 is TGTGCCAGCAATACGGGAGACAGAGGCAATCAGCCCCAGCATTTT.

A few counts support this clone. The rearrangement links TRBV29-1 to TRBJ2-5, with TRBD1 matching over 8 bases. The CDR3 length is 14 residues. Germline V lookup: CDR1 SQVTM, CDR2 ANQGSEA. The V segment lost 7 bases and the J segment 1 base; nucleotides outside the gene matches: 8. The CDR3 reads CSANRGNSQETQYF. DNA of the CDR3: TGCAGCGCGAACAGGGGGAATTCCCAAGAGACCCAGTACTTC.

The rearrangement uses TRBV19 and TRBJ2-1, with 13 bases lining up with TRBD2. CDR1 is LNHDA, CDR2 SQIVND, per germline (reference sequence). The V gene end was trimmed by 4 bases and the J gene end by 7 bases; junction bases not matched to a gene: 7. The CDR3 is made up of 16 amino acids. The CDR3 protein is CASSTPTSGGYNEQFF. Written as DNA, the CDR3 is TGTGCCAGTAGTACCCCGACTAGCGGGGGGTATAATGAGCAGTTCTTC.

This rearrangement joins TRBV4-3 to TRBJ2-4, with 12 bases fitting TRBD2. The CDR3 extends over 22 amino acids. The V gene's germline CDR1 is LGHNA and CDR2 YSLEER. V gave up 0 bases and J gave up 0 bases; unmatched junction bases: 15. The CDR3 loop reads CASSQDHPSSGGGILAKNIQYF. The DNA for the CDR3 is TGCGCCAGCAGCCAAGATCATCCCTCTAGCGGGGGGGGAATTCTAGCCAAAAACATTCAGTACTTC.

V and J are TRBV12-5 and TRBJ2-3; 12 nucleotides match TRBD1. With 7 bases clipped from V and 4 bases from J, the junction kept 6 bases outside the gene matches. CDR3 length: 15 amino acids. From germline, CDR1 is LGHNT and CDR2 FRNRAP. In nucleotides, the CDR3 is TGTGCTAGTGCCCTGGGACAGGGGGCGTCAGATACGCAGTATTTT. Amino acid sequence: CASALGQGASDTQYF. Supplemented by reference TRBV12-5 and TRBJ2-3, the full variable domain reads DARVTQTPRHKVTEMGQEVTMRCQPILGHNTVFWYRQTMMQGLELLAYFRNRAPLDDSGMPKDRFSAEMPDATLATLKIQPSEPRDSAVYFCASALGQGASDTQYFGPGTRLTVL.

The rearrangement joins TRBV15 to TRBJ2-5; TRBD2 matches at 8 bases. Losses at the gene ends were 8 bases for V and 1 base for J; bases not matched to a gene: 12. The CDR3 consists of 16 residues. Germline CDR1 LNHNV, CDR2 YYDKDF (reference sequence). CDR3 sequence: CATRGAGGGIQETQYF. CDR3 nucleotides: TGTGCCACCCGGGGTGCGGGGGGAGGGATCCAAGAGACCCAGTACTTC.

This chain joins TRBV10-2 and TRBJ1-3; D is perhaps TRBD1 (6 bases). Germline CDR1 WSHSY, CDR2 SAAADI. The CDR3 runs to 13 residues. V was cut by 3 bases and J by 4 bases, with 7 bases left in between. The CDR3 sequence: CASSEQGGNTIYF. For the CDR3, the DNA is TGCGCCAGCAGTGAACAGGGAGGAAACACCATATATTTT.

This clone came up a few times. J is TRBJ2-1 and V is TRBV6-5, with 8 bases that match TRBD2. From germline, CDR1 is MNHEY and CDR2 SVGAGI. Trimming at V came to 6 bases and at J to 1 base, leaving 5 bases not matched to a gene. CDR3 size: 15 residues. The CDR3 DNA follows: TGTGCCAGCAGACCCGGGAGGGCGTCCTACAATGAGCAGTTCTTC. Residues: CASRPGRASYNEQFF.

The rearrangement links TRBV7-8 to TRBJ1-1; D ambiguous. Trimming cost V 0 bases and J 4 bases, with 6 bases left between them. There are 13 residues in the CDR3. CDR1 and CDR2 (germline): SGHVS, FQNEAQ. In nucleotides, the CDR3 is TGTGCCAGCAGCTTAGCGAGCGGCACTGAAGCTTTCTTT. The encoded protein is CASSLASGTEAFF.

The sample holds one count of this clone. The chain has TRBV4-2 and TRBJ1-6; 12 bases fit TRBD1. This CDR3 has 14 residues. J lost 10 bases, V lost 3 bases, and 1 base had no gene match. Germline V gene sequence: CDR1 LGHNA, CDR2 YNFKEQ. The CDR3 coding sequence is TGTGCCAGCAGCCAGGGGACAGGGGGCTCACCCCTCCACTTT. Translation: CASSQGTGGSPLHF.

The gene calls are TRBV18 and TRBJ2-7; D is undetermined. CDR3 size: 15 residues. V was clipped by 3 bases and J by 0 bases, with 12 bases between them. Germline CDR1 is KGHSH and CDR2 is LQKENI. This CDR3 reads CASSPPPQISYEQYF. In DNA, the CDR3 is TGTGCCAGCTCACCCCCCCCACAGATCTCCTACGAGCAGTACTTC.

J is TRBJ1-1 and V is TRBV4-1; 8 nucleotides agree with TRBD1. The ends lost 3 bases at V and 8 bases at J; junction bases unmatched: 8. Germline V gene sequence: CDR1 MGHRA, CDR2 YSYEKL. CDR3 length: 14 residues. Here the CDR3 DNA reads TGCGCCAGCAGCCAGGACAGGGTACCTTGGGAAGCTTTCTTT. Translation: CASSQDRVPWEAFF.

This rearrangement joins TRBV10-3 to TRBJ2-1; 9 nucleotides match TRBD2. With V trimmed by 7 bases and J by 0 bases, 13 bases remained unmatched. Germline CDR1 and CDR2: ENHRY and SYGVKD. The CDR3 is 18 residues long. The chain's CDR3 is CAIKARGGSGGSYNEQFF. The CDR3 coding sequence is TGTGCCATCAAGGCTCGTGGGGGTAGCGGGGGCTCCTACAATGAGCAGTTCTTC.

The V gene is TRBV29-1, the J gene TRBJ2-1; 9 nucleotides match TRBD2. The germline CDR1 and CDR2 sequences are SQVTM and ANQGSEA. The trim removed 5 bases at V and 5 bases at J, leaving 4 bases unmatched. CDR3 length equals 13 residues. CDR3 sequence reads: CSVSRTSDNEQFF. In nucleotides, the CDR3 is TGCAGCGTTTCCAGGACTAGCGACAATGAGCAGTTCTTC.

V is TRBV7-9 and J is TRBJ1-6; TRBD1 agrees at 7 bases. Germline loops: CDR1 SEHNR, CDR2 FQNEAQ (reference sequence). The CDR3 is made up of 15 amino acids. J gave up 9 bases and V 6 bases, and 11 bases lay outside the gene matches. The CDR3 DNA reads TGTGCCAGCAGGGAACAGGGGCGGCGTTTTTCACCCCTCCACTTT. Protein product: CASREQGRRFSPLHF.